The 21 T cell receptor beta chains given below trace back to one sample, sequenced in a study of persistence of HIV-infected CD4 T cells. Cells were stimulated with overlapping HIV-1 Gag 15-mer peptides. Sorted nonresponding memory CD4+ T cells were CD40L-negative, CD69-negative, CD45RO-high. The libraries were made with immunoSEQ version 4 in survey mode. Libraries were prepared by immunoSEQ multiplex PCR; TCRdb keeps only in-frame clonotypes and omits some of them. The sample has more than 30,000 clones; 75% to 85% are singletons. For these TCRs, the target antigens are not known. The input for sequencing was CD4+ T cells sorted from PBMCs after roughly 19-hour stimulation, taken from a patient who received antiretroviral therapy. The receptors here all came from an adult woman with HIV who was CMV-seropositive.

The J gene is TRBJ2-7, the V gene TRBV5-6, with D perhaps TRBD1 or TRBD2 (6 bases each). Germline loops: CDR1 SGHDT, CDR2 YYEEEE. Between the trimmed V and J ends, which lost 1 base and 7 bases, there was a span of 12 bases. There are 13 residues in the CDR3. The CDR3 DNA is TGTGCCAGCAGCTTGAGGGGGACTCGGGAGCAGTACTTC. Residues: CASSLRGTREQYF.

The chain employs TRBV7-2 and TRBJ2-5, with TRBD1 matching over 9 bases. V lost 2 bases, J lost 1 base, and 5 bases stayed unmatched. Germline-derived CDR1 and CDR2 are SGHTA and FQGNSA. This CDR3 spans 16 amino acids. The DNA of the CDR3 is TGTGCCAGCAGCTTATTTGGACAGGGGATCCAAGAGACCCAGTACTTC. Protein sequence: CASSLFGQGIQETQYF.

This clone showed up just a few times. The chain links TRBV27 to TRBJ2-5, with 9 bases fitting TRBD1. The CDR3 length is 15 residues. Per the germline V gene, CDR1 is MNHEY and CDR2 is SMNVEV (reference sequence). V lost 3 bases, J lost 4 bases, and 6 bases stayed unmatched. The CDR3 loop is CASSFTGTGSETQYF. In DNA, the CDR3 is TGTGCCAGCAGTTTTACCGGGACAGGGTCAGAGACCCAGTACTTC.

The V call is TRBV5-6, the J call TRBJ2-3; TRBD2 matches at 10 bases. V lost 3 bases and J lost 4; bases outside the gene matches: 2. Per the germline V gene, CDR1 is SGHDT and CDR2 is YYEEEE. CDR3 length equals 14 residues. The DNA of the CDR3 is TGTGCCAGCAGCTCCGGACTAGCGGCAGATACGCAGTATTTT. This sequence encodes CASSSGLAADTQYF.

This chain connects TRBV7-8 to TRBJ1-1; possibly TRBD1 for D (6 bases). Looked up from germline, CDR1 is SGHVS and CDR2 is FQNEAQ. Between the trimmed V and J ends, which lost 1 base and 7 bases, there was a span of 13 bases. The CDR3 sequence is 14 residues long. The CDR3 DNA sequence: TGTGCCAGCAGCTTAGGGACAGCTAACCTTGAAGCTTTCTTT. Translating gives CASSLGTANLEAFF. Combining the CDR3 with reference TRBV7-8 and TRBJ1-1 gives the whole variable domain GAGVSQSPRYKVAKRGQDVALRCDPISGHVSLFWYQQALGQGPEFLTYFQNEAQLDKSGLPSDRFFAERPEGSVSTLKIQRTQQEDSAVYLCASSLGTANLEAFFGQGTRLTVV.

The V gene is TRBV10-3, the J gene TRBJ2-7, with 7 bases fitting TRBD1. V lost 7 bases to trimming and J lost 3 bases; unmatched junction nucleotides: 3. Germline V gives CDR1 ENHRY, CDR2 SYGVKD. The CDR3 contains 12 residues. Here the CDR3 reads CAIKDRNYEQYF. CDR3 bases: TGTGCCATCAAGGACAGGAACTACGAGCAGTACTTC.

CDR3 in amino acids: CASSRGGAATGELFF. In DNA, the CDR3 is TGTGCCAGCTCTCGGGGGGGGGCCGCGACCGGGGAGCTGTTTTTT. The chain joins TRBV2 to TRBJ2-2; 8 nucleotides line up with TRBD2. Germline values: CDR1 SNHLY, CDR2 FYNNEI. The CDR3 spans 15 residues. V lost 8 bases, J lost 5 bases, and 10 bases stayed unmatched.

This clone is large by share. This rearrangement joins TRBV28 to TRBJ2-7, with D possibly being TRBD2 (7 bases). CDR1 is MDHEN and CDR2 is SYDVKM in the germline V gene. There are 12 residues in the CDR3. V lost 8 bases and J 6 bases, leaving 14 bases between the germline ends. The CDR3 DNA follows: TGTGCCAGCGCCTGGCGGGGGCGCGAGCAGTACTTC. Translation gives CASAWRGREQYF. Full variable domain (missing parts from reference TRBV28 and TRBJ2-7): DVKVTQSSRYLVKRTGEKVFLECVQDMDHENMFWYRQDPGLGLRLIYFSYDVKMKEKGDIPEGYSVSREKKERFSLILESASTNQTSMYLCASAWRGREQYFGPGTRLTVT.

CDR3 protein: CATSERRLGTGSYEQYF. CDR3 in DNA: TGTGCCACCAGTGAACGCCGCTTAGGGACAGGGTCCTACGAGCAGTACTTC. This chain connects TRBV24-1 to TRBJ2-7; 9 positions match TRBD1. Trimming cost V 4 bases and J 1 base; bases outside gene matches: 10. The CDR3 is made up of 17 amino acids. Germline V lookup: CDR1 KGHDR, CDR2 SFDVKD.

The chain has TRBV18 and TRBJ1-1, with D uncertain. The V end was cut by 3 bases, the J end by 6 bases, with 8 bases between. Looked up from germline, CDR1 is KGHSH and CDR2 is LQKENI. CDR3 length: 12 amino acids. The CDR3 is CASSPERAEAFF. The CDR3 nucleotides are TGTGCCAGCTCACCCGAAAGGGCTGAAGCTTTCTTT.

The chain carries TRBV4-1 and TRBJ2-2; D is perhaps TRBD2 (6 bases). From germline, CDR1 is MGHRA and CDR2 YSYEKL. The V end lost 1 base, the J end lost 4 bases, and 10 bases lay between the germline ends. This CDR3 contains 15 residues. CDR3 residues: CASSQVSAGTGELFF. CDR3 bases: TGCGCCAGCAGCCAAGTGTCAGCGGGCACCGGGGAGCTGTTTTTT.

The V gene is TRBV3-1 (or the pseudogene TRBV3-2), the J gene TRBJ1-3; D is possibly TRBD1 (5 bases). The V end lost 3 bases, the J end lost 3 bases, and 9 bases lay between the germline ends. The germline gives CDR1 LGHDT, CDR2 YNNKEL (reference sequence). The CDR3 consists of 14 residues. The DNA for the CDR3 is TGTGCCAGCAGCCAGGGGACCCTTGGAAACACCATATATTTT. It translates to CASSQGTLGNTIYF.

This chain joins TRBV18 and TRBJ1-1, with no clear D. V was shortened by 3 bases and J by 0 bases, with 14 bases between the two germline ends. Germline CDR1 reads KGHSH; CDR2 reads LQKENI. The CDR3 extends over 16 amino acids. The CDR3 region has the DNA TGTGCCAGCTCACCCACCGGGTTCCTCATGAACACTGAAGCTTTCTTT. Its protein is CASSPTGFLMNTEAFF. The variable domain in full, completed from reference TRBV18 and TRBJ1-1, reads NAGVMQNPRHLVRRRGQEARLRCSPMKGHSHVYWYRQLPEEGLKFMVYLQKENIIDESGMPKERFSAEFPKEGPSILRIQQVVRGDSAAYFCASSPTGFLMNTEAFFGQGTRLTVV.

This clone was observed a handful of times. The chain is built from TRBV2 and TRBJ1-5, with D perhaps TRBD1 (5 bases). The germline gives CDR1 SNHLY, CDR2 FYNNEI. The CDR3 contains 13 residues. V was clipped by 11 bases and J by 4 bases, with 15 bases between them. This chain's CDR3 is CAWGDQINQPQHF. The DNA of the CDR3 is TGTGCCTGGGGGGACCAGATTAATCAGCCCCAGCATTTT. Full variable domain (rest looked up from reference TRBV2 and TRBJ1-5): EPEVTQTPSHQVTQMGQEVILRCVPISNHLYFYWYRQILGQKVEFLVSFYNNEISEKSEIFDDQFSVERPDGSNFTLKIRSTKLEDSAMYFCAWGDQINQPQHFGDGTRLSIL.

The V gene is TRBV19, the J gene TRBJ2-3; TRBD1 agrees at 11 bases. The V gene's germline CDR1 is LNHDA and CDR2 SQIVND (reference sequence). Trimming cost V 9 bases and J 3 bases; bases outside gene matches: 5. The CDR3 length is 14 residues. The chain's CDR3 is CASRTGGVTDTQYF. For the CDR3, the DNA is TGTGCCAGCCGGACAGGGGGCGTGACAGATACGCAGTATTTT. Using reference TRBV19 and TRBJ2-3 for the parts outside the CDR3, the full variable domain is DGGITQSPKYLFRKEGQNVTLSCEQNLNHDAMYWYRQDPGQGLRLIYYSQIVNDFQKGDIAEGYSVSREKKESFPLTVTSAQKNPTAFYLCASRTGGVTDTQYFGPGTRLTVL.

J is TRBJ2-2 and V is TRBV12-2. TRBV12-2 is a recognized pseudogene. The CDR3 is 17 amino acids. As DNA, the CDR3 is TGTGCAAGTCGCCGCACAACCTGGCAGGGACCCACCGGGGAGCTGTTTTTT. This sequence encodes CASRRTTWQGPTGELFF.

J is TRBJ1-2 and V is TRBV28; a weak D match, TRBD1 (6 bases). The germline V and J ends were trimmed by 6 bases and 5 bases, with 13 bases remaining between them. CDR1 is MDHEN and CDR2 is SYDVKM in the germline V gene. The length of the CDR3 is 13 residues. CDR3 amino acids: CASSPNDRYGYTF. The DNA for the CDR3 is TGTGCCAGCAGCCCGAACGACAGGTATGGCTACACCTTC.

The V gene is TRBV6-5, the J gene TRBJ1-1; D remains ambiguous. The V gene lost 5 bases and the J gene lost 0 bases, with 7 bases spanning the gap. The germline gives CDR1 MNHEY, CDR2 SVGAGI. The CDR3 runs to 13 residues. In nucleotides, the CDR3 is TGTGCCAGCAGTCCTTCTTTGAACACTGAAGCTTTCTTT. Its translation: CASSPSLNTEAFF.

This rearrangement joins TRBV18 to TRBJ1-2, with 7 bases lining up with TRBD1. The CDR3 loop spans 14 amino acids. Germline assignment: CDR1 KGHSH and CDR2 LQKENI. The ends lost 6 bases at V and 3 bases at J; junction bases unmatched: 7. CDR3 residues: CASSPDQGDYGYTF. The CDR3 nucleotides are TGTGCCAGCTCTCCGGATCAGGGGGACTATGGCTACACCTTC.

This rearrangement joins TRBV19 to TRBJ1-1, with D possibly being TRBD1 (6 bases). Trimming took off 5 bases at V and 4 bases at J, with 14 bases between the two ends. Germline V gives CDR1 LNHDA, CDR2 SQIVND (reference sequence). This CDR3 has 14 residues. CDR3 DNA: TGTGCCAGTAGTGCGGTAGGGGGGATCACTGAAGCTTTCTTT. Amino acids: CASSAVGGITEAFF.

The V gene is TRBV6-1, the J gene TRBJ2-1; unclear D gene. Germline V CDR1 and CDR2: MNHNS, SASEGT. V lost 2 bases and J lost 0, with 8 bases in between. The CDR3 spans 15 residues. The CDR3 sequence is CASSETFSSYNEQFF. The CDR3 region has the DNA TGTGCCAGCAGTGAAACTTTTAGCTCCTACAATGAGCAGTTCTTC.